A single sample gave rise to the 9 T cell receptor beta chains below, sequenced in a study of blood T cells in healthy people across ages. A J-beta primer mix and a sample-barcoded 5' primer were used in a second PCR of about 7 to 12 cycles. TCRdb independently ran MiXCR on the 5' RACE reads; one entry per CDR3 protein. The table records 660,000 or so distinct CDR3 sequences, 58% of them present only once. Sequenced sample: blood. The origin of the receptors is a man in his 60s in good health.

The rearrangement joins TRBV4-2 to TRBJ1-2, with D unclear. The germline V gene encodes CDR1 LGHNA and CDR2 YNFKEQ. The CDR3 runs to 13 residues. V was clipped by 4 bases and J by 5 bases, with 11 bases between them. The CDR3 DNA sequence: TGTGCCAGCAGCCGCGGGATGGGTTATGGCTACACCTTC. It yields the protein CASSRGMGYGYTF.

This clonotype was counted between two and nine times. The chain is built from TRBV5-1 and TRBJ1-5; TRBD1 aligns across 9 bases. Looked up from germline, CDR1 is SGHRS and CDR2 is YFSETQ. Losses at the gene ends were 4 bases for V and 6 bases for J; bases not matched to a gene: 8. This CDR3 spans 15 amino acids. As DNA, the CDR3 is TGCGCCAGCAGCACGGAGGGACAGGGCGGTCAGCCCCAGCATTTT. Encoded protein: CASSTEGQGGQPQHF.

This sequence joins TRBV4-2 and TRBJ2-7; tentatively, D is TRBD2 (6 bases). The CDR3 runs to 16 residues. Trimming removed 4 bases at V and 3 bases at J, with 19 bases between. Germline V gene sequence: CDR1 LGHNA, CDR2 YNFKEQ. This CDR3 reads CASSRSGTASLYEQYF. For the CDR3, the DNA is TGTGCCAGCAGCCGGTCCGGGACTGCGTCCCTCTACGAGCAGTACTTC.

This rearrangement joins TRBV7-9 to TRBJ2-6; 7 nucleotides align to TRBD1. The V gene end was trimmed by 3 bases and the J gene end by 5 bases; junction bases not matched to a gene: 10. CDR1 is SEHNR, CDR2 FQNEAQ, per germline (reference sequence). The CDR3 loop spans 17 amino acids. The CDR3 reads CASSLRSTGNRANVLTF. The CDR3 region has the DNA TGTGCCAGCAGCTTGCGATCGACAGGGAACAGGGCCAACGTCCTGACTTTC.

The chain is built from TRBV2 and TRBJ1-1; D unresolved. The V gene lost 11 bases and the J gene lost 1 base, with 11 bases spanning the gap. The CDR3 length is 12 residues. Germline V lookup: CDR1 SNHLY, CDR2 FYNNEI. For the CDR3, the DNA is TGTGCCTTCGGGCGGCGGAACACTGAAGCTTTCTTT. Translating it yields CAFGRRNTEAFF.

CDR3 DNA: TGTGCCAGCAGCCATTCGGGATTTAGCTCCTACAATGAGCAGTTCTTC. Protein product: CASSHSGFSSYNEQFF. The V and J genes are TRBV4-2 and TRBJ2-1; D possibly corresponds to TRBD2 (5 bases). Per germline, CDR1 LGHNA and CDR2 YNFKEQ. The V and J ends lost 3 bases and 0 bases respectively, with 12 bases between them. This CDR3 contains 16 residues.

The rearrangement joins TRBV4-1 to TRBJ2-5; D ambiguous. CDR3 length: 13 amino acids. Germline V gives CDR1 MGHRA, CDR2 YSYEKL. Trimming pared 8 bases from V and 3 bases from J, leaving 13 bases between. This chain's CDR3 is CASQPRWEETQYF. The CDR3 nucleotides are TGCGCCAGCCAGCCCAGATGGGAAGAGACCCAGTACTTC.

This chain joins TRBV5-1 and TRBJ2-7, with D perhaps given as TRBD1 or TRBD2 (5 bases each). Germline CDR1 reads SGHRS; CDR2 reads YFSETQ. Trimming cost V 2 bases and J 5 bases, with 11 bases left between them. CDR3 length: 13 amino acids. In DNA, the CDR3 is TGCGCCAGCAGCTTCGGCAGGGAGAACGAGCAGTACTTC. Protein sequence: CASSFGRENEQYF. Full variable domain (rest looked up from reference TRBV5-1 and TRBJ2-7): KAGVTQTPRYLIKTRGQQVTLSCSPISGHRSVSWYQQTPGQGLQFLFEYFSETQRNKGNFPGRFSGRQFSNSRSEMNVSTLELGDSALYLCASSFGRENEQYFGPGTRLTVT.

This clonotype appeared a single time. The chain recombines TRBV12-3 or TRBV12-4 with TRBJ1-2; D not resolved. The V end was cut by 0 bases, the J end by 7 bases, with 12 bases between. The CDR3 runs 14 residues. The CDR3 DNA reads as TGTGCCAGCAGTTTAGCAACAACGGCCTCTGGCTACACCTTC. Translating it yields CASSLATTASGYTF.